This T cell receptor beta chain was retrieved from a study of post-analysis software for immune sequencing data. Across the study: Patients had relapsing-remitting, secondary progressive or progressive-relapsing multiple sclerosis; some lacked subtype.

Notes on this clonotype: The target antigen is unknown.

Unique molecular identifiers were carried by the TCR beta cDNA libraries. Using its own MiXCR run on the PCR reads, TCRdb lists one record per CDR3 protein. Here the sample spans approximately 360,000 distinct CDR3 sequences, approximately 38% being singletons. Study conclusions and caveats: Samples from a shared batch, those prepared together, strongly co-clustered by F measure. Multiple sclerosis was associated with a significant reduction in normalized Chao1 diversity relative to controls.

Sample: blood. This clonotype was sampled from a girl aged 10 to 17 with multiple sclerosis.

In DNA form, the CDR3 reads TGCAGTGCTAGACCTCGACAGGCGTACGGCAATCAGCCCCAGCATTTT. Translating gives CSARPRQAYGNQPQHF. This chain links TRBV20-1 with TRBJ1-5; possibly TRBD1 for D (6 bases). The CDR3 is 16 amino acids. Trimming stripped 2 bases from V and 2 bases from J, with 16 bases between. Per germline, CDR1 DFQATT and CDR2 SNEGSKA (reference sequence).